This T cell receptor (beta chain) was recovered during a study of blood T cell repertoires in COVID-19. Study in general: Nucleic acid was either cDNA or gDNA, and it came from T cells, B-cell-depleted T cells, or PBMCs.

Study members were between about 18 and 100 years old and lived in fewer than 30 US regions. Clones were read by immunoSEQ multiplex PCR, and TCRdb kept only the in-frame ones, dropping some. Of some 320,000 clones in the sample, 75% to 90% were seen once. Germline lookup yields CDR1 SGHTA and CDR2 FQGTGA. The CDR3 is made up of 20 amino acids. With 5 bases clipped from V and 2 bases from J, the junction kept 13 bases outside the gene matches. This sequence originates from a man aged 55 to 70 who had recovered from COVID-19. The sample comprised PBMCs or T cells enriched from blood (not recorded which). This chain joins TRBV7-3 and TRBJ2-6; 12 nucleotides match TRBD1. CDR3 sequence reads: CASSPNVYGTGGAGANVLTF. The CDR3 coding sequence is TGTGCCAGCAGCCCTAACGTATACGGGACAGGGGGCGCTGGGGCCAACGTCCTGACTTTC. Supplemented by reference TRBV7-3 and TRBJ2-6, the full variable domain reads GAGVSQTPSNKVTEKGKYVELRCDPISGHTALYWYRQSLGQGPEFLIYFQGTGAADDSGLPNDRFFAVRPEGSVSTLKIQRTERGDSAVYLCASSPNVYGTGGAGANVLTFGAGSRLTVL.